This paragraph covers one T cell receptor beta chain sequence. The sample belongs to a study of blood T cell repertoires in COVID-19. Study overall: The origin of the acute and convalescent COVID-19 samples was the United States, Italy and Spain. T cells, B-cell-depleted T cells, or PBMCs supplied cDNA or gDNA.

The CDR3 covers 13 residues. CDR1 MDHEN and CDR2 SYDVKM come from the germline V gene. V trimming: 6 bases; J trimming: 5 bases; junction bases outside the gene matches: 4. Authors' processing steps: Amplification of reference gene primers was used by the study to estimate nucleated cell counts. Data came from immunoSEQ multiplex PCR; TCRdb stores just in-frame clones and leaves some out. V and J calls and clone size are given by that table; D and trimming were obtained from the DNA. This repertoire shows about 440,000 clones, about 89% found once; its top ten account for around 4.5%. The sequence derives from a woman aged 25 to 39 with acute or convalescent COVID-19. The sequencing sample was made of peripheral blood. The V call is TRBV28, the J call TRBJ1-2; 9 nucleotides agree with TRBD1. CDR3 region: CASRSGTGYGYTF. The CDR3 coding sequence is TGTGCCAGCAGAAGCGGGACAGGGTATGGCTACACCTTC.